This paragraph reports one TCR beta chain. The data stem from a study of shared clonotypes between healthy human individuals. Profiling relied on immunoSEQ multiplex PCR, and the TCRdb table lists in-frame clones only, not all of them. Here the sample spans about 470,000 clones, roughly 80% being singletons. V trimming: 4 bases; J trimming: 7 bases; junction bases outside the gene matches: 20. Germline values: CDR1 SGDLS, CDR2 YYNGEE. The CDR3 extends over 17 amino acids. The sequence was obtained from a woman in her thirties or forties in good health. Some clones in this sample may be carry-over from other donors' samples. What was sequenced was PBMCs. The gene calls are TRBV9 and TRBJ2-7, with 7 nucleotides matching TRBD2. CDR3 in amino acids: CASSPPRGERGGGEQYF. CDR3 nucleotide sequence: TGTGCCAGCAGCCCACCCCGGGGTGAGCGGGGAGGTGGTGAGCAGTACTTC. The whole variable domain, filled in from reference TRBV9 and TRBJ2-7, reads DSGVTQTPKHLITATGQRVTLRCSPRSGDLSVYWYQQSLDQGLQFLIQYYNGEERAKGNILERFSAQQFPDLHSELNLSSLELGDSALYFCASSPPRGERGGGEQYFGPGTRLTVT.